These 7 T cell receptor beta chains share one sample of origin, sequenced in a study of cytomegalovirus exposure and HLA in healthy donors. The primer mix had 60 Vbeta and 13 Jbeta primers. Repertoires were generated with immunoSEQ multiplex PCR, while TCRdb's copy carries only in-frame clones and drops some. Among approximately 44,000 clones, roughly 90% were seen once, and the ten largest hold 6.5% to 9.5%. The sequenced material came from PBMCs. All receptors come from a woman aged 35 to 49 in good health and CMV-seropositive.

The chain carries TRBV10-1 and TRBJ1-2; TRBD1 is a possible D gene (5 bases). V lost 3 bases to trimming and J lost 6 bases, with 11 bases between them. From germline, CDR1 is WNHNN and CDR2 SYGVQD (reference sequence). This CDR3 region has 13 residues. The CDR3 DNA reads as TGCGCCAGCAGTGACAGGGATTTCGATGGCTACACCTTC. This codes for CASSDRDFDGYTF.

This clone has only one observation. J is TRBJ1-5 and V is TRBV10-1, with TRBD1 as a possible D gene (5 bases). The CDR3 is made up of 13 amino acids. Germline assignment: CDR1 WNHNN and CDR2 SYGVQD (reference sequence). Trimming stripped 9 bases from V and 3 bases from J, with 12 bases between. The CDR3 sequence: CASNDRNNQPQHF. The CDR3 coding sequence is TGCGCCAGTAACGACAGAAACAATCAGCCCCAGCATTTT.

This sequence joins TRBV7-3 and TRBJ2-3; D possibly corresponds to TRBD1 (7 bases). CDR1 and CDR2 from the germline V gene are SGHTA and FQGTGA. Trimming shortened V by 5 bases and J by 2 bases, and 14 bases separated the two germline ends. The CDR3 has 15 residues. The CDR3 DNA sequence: TGTGCCAGCAGCGGAGGACAGGACTACACAGATACGCAGTATTTT. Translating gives CASSGGQDYTDTQYF.

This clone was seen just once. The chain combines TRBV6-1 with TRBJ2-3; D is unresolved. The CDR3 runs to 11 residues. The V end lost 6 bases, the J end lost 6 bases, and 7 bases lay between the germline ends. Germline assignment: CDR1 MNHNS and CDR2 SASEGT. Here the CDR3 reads CASSLSDTQYF. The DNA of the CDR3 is TGTGCCAGCAGCCTTTCCGATACGCAGTATTTT.

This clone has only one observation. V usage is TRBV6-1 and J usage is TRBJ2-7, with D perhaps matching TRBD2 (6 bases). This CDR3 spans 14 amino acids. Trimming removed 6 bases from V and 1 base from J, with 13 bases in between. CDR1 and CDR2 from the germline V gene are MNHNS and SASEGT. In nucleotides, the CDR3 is TGTGCCAGCAGGGACCGGGGGTTGTCCTACGAGCAGTACTTC. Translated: CASRDRGLSYEQYF.

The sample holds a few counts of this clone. The CDR3 sequence is CASSLRTGTRNEQFF. The CDR3 bases are TGTGCCAGCTCACTTAGAACCGGGACACGCAATGAGCAGTTCTTC. The chain recombines TRBV18 with TRBJ2-1; TRBD1 might be the D (6 bases). The CDR3 length is 15 residues. Germline V gene sequence: CDR1 KGHSH, CDR2 LQKENI. Trimming stripped 4 bases from V and 6 bases from J, with 16 bases between.

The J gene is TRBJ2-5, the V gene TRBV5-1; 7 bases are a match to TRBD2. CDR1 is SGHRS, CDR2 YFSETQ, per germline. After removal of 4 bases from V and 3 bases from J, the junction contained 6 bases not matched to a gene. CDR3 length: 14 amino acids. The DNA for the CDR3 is TGCGCCAGCAGCCCGGGACTAATGAAAGAGACCCAGTACTTC. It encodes CASSPGLMKETQYF.